This is a list of T cell receptor beta chains from one sample in a study of T cell changes during pregnancy in multiple sclerosis. Repertoires were generated with immunoSEQ multiplex PCR, while TCRdb's copy carries only in-frame clones and drops some. Here the sample spans over 55,000 clones, around 93% being singletons. Here the sequenced sample was peripheral blood, taken after pregnancy. The receptors were gathered from a female donor with multiple sclerosis, enrolled in a pregnancy study. Each CDR3 is given with its conserved first and last residue. D genes are given only for firm matches. Expanded clones are given a class, and other clones once, few, many or no size at all.

j_gene	abundance	d_gene	v_gene	CDR3aa	CDR3nt
TRBJ1-1	.	.	TRBV10-2	CASSAGGTEAFF	TGCGCCAGCAGTGCGGGAGGTACTGAAGCTTTCTTT
TRBJ2-4	.	TRBD2	TRBV7-6	CASSLGLADKNIQYF	TGTGCCAGCAGCTTAGGGCTAGCGGATAAAAACATTCAGTACTTC
TRBJ2-5	.	TRBD1	TRBV29-1	CSATGGQETQYF	TGCAGCGCCACAGGGGGCCAGGAGACCCAGTACTTC
TRBJ2-2	.	TRBD2	TRBV27	CASSLEGLAGPNTGELFF	TGTGCCAGCAGTTTAGAGGGACTAGCGGGACCGAACACCGGGGAGCTGTTTTTT
TRBJ2-7	.	.	TRBV15	CATSRDLAGRNEQYF	TGTGCCACCAGCAGAGATCTTGCAGGGAGGAACGAGCAGTACTTC
TRBJ2-1	.	TRBD2	TRBV4-3	CASSQDSTGGPVNEQFF	TGCGCCAGCAGCCAAGATTCAACGGGAGGGCCAGTAAATGAGCAGTTCTTC
TRBJ2-1	.	TRBD2	TRBV27	CASSSGTSGRSEQFF	TGTGCCAGCAGTTCAGGGACTAGCGGGAGGAGTGAGCAGTTCTTC
TRBJ1-1	.	TRBD1	TRBV7-2	CASSLRMGQTNTEAFF	TGTGCCAGCAGCTTAAGGATGGGACAGACAAACACTGAAGCTTTCTTT
TRBJ2-5	.	.	TRBV7-2	CASGPAGSLMETQYF	TGTGCCAGCGGACCGGCGGGAAGTTTGATGGAGACCCAGTACTTC
TRBJ2-3	.	TRBD2	TRBV5-1	CASSFGTSGNLDTQYF	TGCGCCAGCAGCTTCGGGACTAGCGGGAATCTAGATACGCAGTATTTT
TRBJ2-1	.	TRBD2	TRBV5-1	CASSPGTSGYNEQFF	TGCGCCAGCTCGCCCGGGACTAGCGGTTACAATGAGCAGTTCTTC
TRBJ1-1	.	.	TRBV6-5	CASRRNSEAFF	TGTGCCAGCAGGCGGAACTCTGAAGCTTTCTTT
TRBJ1-2	.	TRBD1	TRBV5-1	CASSPKDRTYGYTF	TGCGCCAGCAGCCCTAAGGACAGGACCTATGGCTACACCTTC
TRBJ2-7	.	.	TRBV7-9	CASTDSLSYEQYF	TGTGCCAGCACCGACAGTTTATCCTACGAGCAGTACTTC
TRBJ2-1	.	TRBD2	TRBV18	CASSGLAGNEQFF	TGTGCCAGCTCTGGACTAGCGGGAAATGAGCAGTTCTTC
TRBJ2-7	.	.	TRBV7-2	CASSLTASGEQYF	TGTGCCAGCAGCCTGACGGCCTCGGGCGAGCAGTACTTC
TRBJ2-7	.	TRBD2	TRBV28	CASSLYGSGRAGEQYF	TGTGCCAGCAGTTTATACGGAAGCGGGAGGGCTGGGGAGCAGTACTTC
TRBJ1-4	.	.	TRBV18	CASSRAEGVGEKLFF	TGTGCCAGCTCGCGCGCAGAGGGGGTTGGTGAAAAACTGTTTTTT
TRBJ2-2	.	.	TRBV29-1	CSVTGYGAGELFF	TGCAGCGTTACAGGGTACGGGGCCGGGGAGCTGTTTTTT
TRBJ2-7	.	.	TRBV15	CATSRITGPDEQYF	TGTGCCACCAGCCGTATCACAGGGCCCGACGAGCAGTACTTC
TRBJ2-1	.	TRBD2	TRBV6-1	CASSLTLAGGNEQFF	TGTGCCAGCAGCCTCACACTAGCGGGAGGGAATGAGCAATTCTTC
TRBJ2-2	.	.	TRBV5-1	CASSLGLVLTGELFF	TGCGCCAGCAGCTTGGGACTAGTCCTCACCGGGGAGCTGTTTTTT
TRBJ2-7	.	TRBD2	TRBV7-2	CASSLDGLAGGEQYF	TGTGCCAGCAGCTTGGACGGACTAGCGGGAGGCGAGCAGTACTTC
TRBJ2-5	.	TRBD2	TRBV12-5	CASGTGLAGETQYF	TGTGCTAGTGGTACCGGACTAGCCGGTGAGACCCAGTACTTC
TRBJ2-1	.	TRBD2	TRBV7-6	CASSLGKSGRSWNEQFF	TGTGCCAGCAGCTTGGGTAAGAGCGGGAGATCATGGAATGAGCAGTTCTTC
TRBJ2-7	.	TRBD1	TRBV6-1	CASSEPTGESYEQYF	TGTGCCAGCAGTGAGCCTACAGGGGAATCCTACGAGCAGTACTTC
TRBJ1-2	.	.	TRBV12-5	CASGLVVGNWAGPANYGYTF	TGTGCTAGTGGTTTGGTGGTGGGAAATTGGGCGGGACCTGCTAACTATGGCTACACCTTC
TRBJ2-1	.	TRBD2	TRBV9	CASSVTSGASSYNEQFF	TGTGCCAGCAGCGTGACTAGCGGGGCTAGCTCCTACAATGAGCAGTTCTTC
TRBJ2-1	.	TRBD2	TRBV7-2	CASRSRLAETGMDNEQFF	TGTGCCAGCAGGTCGAGACTAGCGGAGACGGGAATGGACAATGAGCAGTTCTTC
TRBJ2-7	.	.	TRBV19	CASSIDPGTYEQYF	TGTGCCAGTAGTATAGATCCAGGGACCTACGAGCAGTACTTC
TRBJ1-5	.	TRBD1	TRBV23-1	CASSRNGTVRGPQHF	TGCGCCAGCAGTCGAAATGGGACAGTCCGGGGGCCCCAGCATTTT
TRBJ1-2	.	TRBD1	TRBV29-1	CSVGDRSSYGYTF	TGCAGCGTAGGGGACAGGAGTTCGTATGGCTACACCTTC
TRBJ2-1	.	.	TRBV4-2	CASSQEDLYNEQFF	TGTGCCAGCAGCCAAGAGGACTTGTACAATGAGCAGTTCTTC
TRBJ2-7	.	TRBD2	TRBV4-3	CASSQELAGANSAAYEQYF	TGCGCCAGCAGCCAGGAACTAGCGGGAGCGAATTCGGCCGCCTACGAGCAGTACTTC
TRBJ1-2	.	.	TRBV2	CASIKETGRGYTF	TGTGCCAGCATCAAAGAAACAGGGCGCGGCTACACCTTC
TRBJ1-2	once	.	TRBV5-5	CASSATTRQIPPYGYTF	TGTGCCAGCAGCGCGACAACTCGACAAATCCCCCCTTATGGCTACACCTTC
TRBJ1-3	.	.	TRBV7-6	CASTTGSGNTIYF	TGTGCCAGCACAACAGGGTCTGGAAACACCATATATTTT
TRBJ2-1	.	TRBD2	TRBV9	CASSVGSAGGPNEQFF	TGTGCCAGCAGCGTAGGGTCTGCGGGAGGGCCGAATGAGCAGTTCTTC
TRBJ2-3	.	.	TRBV27	CASSLFGVAGTDTQYF	TGTGCCAGCAGTTTATTCGGGGTAGCTGGCACAGATACGCAGTATTTT
TRBJ2-2	.	.	TRBV4-3	CASSQDGESARGAVF	TGCGCCAGCAGCCAAGACGGGGAGTCGGCCCGGGGAGCTGTTTTT
TRBJ2-2	.	TRBD2	TRBV19	CASRRLAGHTGELFF	TGTGCCAGTAGGAGGCTAGCGGGGCACACCGGGGAGCTGTTTTTT
TRBJ2-7	.	TRBD2	TRBV29-1	CSVEGLAGENGEQYF	TGCAGCGTGGAGGGACTAGCGGGAGAAAATGGCGAGCAGTACTTC
TRBJ1-4	.	TRBD1	TRBV4-1	CASSQAGTGGYEKLFF	TGCGCCAGCAGCCAAGCCGGGACAGGGGGATATGAAAAACTGTTTTTT
TRBJ2-7	.	TRBD2	TRBV10-3	CAISKPGLAESYEQYF	TGTGCCATCAGTAAGCCTGGACTAGCGGAATCCTACGAGCAGTACTTC
TRBJ2-7	.	TRBD2	TRBV7-9	CASSFWGGVSYEQYF	TGTGCCAGCAGCTTTTGGGGGGGAGTTTCCTACGAGCAGTACTTC
TRBJ2-3	.	.	TRBV7-8	CASSLLMVADTDTQYF	TGTGCCAGCAGCTTACTCATGGTAGCGGACACAGATACGCAGTATTTT
TRBJ1-1	.	.	TRBV5-8	CASSLAGSITEAFF	TGTGCCAGCAGCTTGGCGGGGTCGATCACTGAAGCTTTCTTT
TRBJ1-4	.	.	TRBV14	CASSQGPGVGEKLFF	TGTGCCAGCAGCCAAGGCCCGGGGGTCGGTGAAAAACTGTTTTTT
TRBJ2-5	.	TRBD2	TRBV27	CASSKTGTSGSKTQYF	TGTGCCAGCAGTAAAACCGGGACTAGCGGGAGTAAGACCCAGTACTTC
TRBJ1-2	.	.	TRBV4-2	CASSPRRGSNYGYTF	TGTGCCAGCAGCCCCCGTAGGGGGTCTAACTATGGCTACACCTTC
TRBJ2-5	.	.	TRBV7-9	CASSSREQETQYF	TGTGCCAGCAGCTCTAGGGAGCAAGAGACCCAGTACTTC
TRBJ2-1	.	TRBD2	TRBV4-3	CASSRELAGVYNEQFF	TGCGCCAGCAGCCGAGAACTAGCGGGGGTGTACAATGAGCAGTTCTTC
TRBJ2-1	once	.	TRBV25-1	CASSKTSNEQFF	TGTGCCAGCAGTAAAACTAGCAATGAGCAGTTCTTC
TRBJ2-2	.	TRBD2	TRBV7-2	CASRGGLVNTGELFF	TGTGCCAGCAGAGGGGGACTAGTAAACACCGGGGAGCTGTTTTTT